This note documents a single T cell receptor (beta chain) sequence. The data were obtained in a study of identical twins. MiXCR, applied by TCRdb to the 5' RACE reads, yields one record per CDR3 protein. The sample consists of 250,000 to 350,000 distinct CDR3 sequences, roughly 8.6% of them appearing once. These data were also filed under a second study, of yellow fever vaccine responses in identical twins. That investigation notes: Twins' vaccine T cell response reportedly seemed partly convergent, partly personalized.

The sample consisted of memory (CD45RO+) T cells sorted from blood. The clonotype originates from a woman aged 18-35 years in good health.

CDR3 amino acids: CASSQSFLTVGEGQYF. CDR3 DNA sequence: TGTGCCAGCAGCCAATCCTTTTTGACTGTAGGGGAGGGGCAGTATTTT. The chain links TRBV9 to TRBJ2-3; 7 positions match TRBD2. After removal of 4 bases from V and 11 bases from J, the junction contained 19 bases not matched to a gene. Germline V CDR1 and CDR2: SGDLS, YYNGEE. CDR3 size: 16 residues. The variable domain in full, with the rest retrieved from reference TRBV9 and TRBJ2-3, is DSGVTQTPKHLITATGQRVTLRCSPRSGDLSVYWYQQSLDQGLQFLIQYYNGEERAKGNILERFSAQQFPDLHSELNLSSLELGDSALYFCASSQSFLTVGEGQYFGPGTRLTVL.